This entry concerns a single TCR beta chain. These data originate in a study of blood T cell repertoires in COVID-19. About the research overall: The samples span acute and convalescent COVID-19 from the United States, Italy and Spain. The cDNA or gDNA used as material had been derived from T cells, B-cell-depleted T cells, or PBMCs.

Germline V gene lookup returns CDR1 MNHNY and CDR2 SVGAGI (reference sequence). CDR3 length: 11 residues. The ends were cut back, 1 base at V and 9 bases at J, with 4 bases in the middle. Original processing notes: Reference gene primer amplification gave estimated nucleated cell counts. The protocol was immunoSEQ multiplex PCR, while the TCRdb copy is restricted to in-frame clones and leaves out a portion. The DNA gave D and trimming, while V, J and clone size come from that table. The sample holds a few hundred thousand clones, approximately 80% seen once. The TCR comes from a man aged 50 or older with active or convalescent COVID-19. The rearrangement joins TRBV6-6 to TRBJ2-1; D is uncertain. The sample consisted of peripheral blood. The CDR3: CASSYWPEQFF. CDR3 DNA: TGTGCCAGCAGTTACTGGCCTGAGCAGTTCTTC.